One and the same sample provided the 17 T cell receptor beta chains below, sequenced in a study of blood T cells in healthy people across ages. It was with a sample-barcoded 5' primer and a J-beta primer mix that a second PCR of roughly 7 to 12 cycles was run. TCRdb itself ran the 5' RACE reads through MiXCR, one entry per CDR3 protein. In the table there are about 640,000 distinct CDR3 sequences, under 70% of which are singletons. The sample taken for sequencing was blood. The receptors were gathered from a man between 60 and 75 years old in good health.

This chain joins TRBV7-9 and TRBJ2-1, with D possibly matching TRBD1 (5 bases). V gave up 6 bases and J gave up 5 bases, with 11 bases separating them. The CDR3 covers 13 residues. Germline CDR1 and CDR2: SEHNR and FQNEAQ (reference sequence). The CDR3 protein is CASRSLGDNEQFF. The CDR3 DNA is TGTGCCAGCAGATCGCTAGGGGACAATGAGCAGTTCTTC.

The J gene is TRBJ2-7, the V gene TRBV7-2, with D unresolved. Trimming took 5 bases from V and 10 from J, leaving 18 bases between them. CDR3 length equals 13 residues. CDR1 is SGHTA, CDR2 FQGNSA, per germline. The DNA of the CDR3 is TGTGCCAGCAGCCTATCGGACCCATTGGGCCAGTACTTC. Translating gives CASSLSDPLGQYF. Full variable domain (rest looked up from reference TRBV7-2 and TRBJ2-7): GAGVSQSPSNKVTEKGKDVELRCDPISGHTALYWYRQSLGQGLEFLIYFQGNSAPDKSGLPSDRFSAERTGGSVSTLTIQRTQQEDSAVYLCASSLSDPLGQYFGPGTRLTVT.

The sample holds many counts of this clonotype. The V call is TRBV12-3 or TRBV12-4, the J call TRBJ2-7, with D hard to call. The CDR3 is made up of 11 amino acids. V lost 6 bases and J lost 6, with 9 bases in between. This CDR3 reads CASSLLGEQYF. CDR3 coding DNA: TGTGCCAGCAGCTTACTCGGCGAGCAGTACTTC.

The chain has TRBV5-1 and TRBJ2-3; D call uncertain. Trimming shortened V by 2 bases and J by 1 base, and 14 bases separated the two germline ends. This CDR3 is built from 16 residues. Germline loops: CDR1 SGHRS, CDR2 YFSETQ. The DNA of the CDR3 is TGCGCCAGCAGCTTCCTTGGACGGACCCGCACAGATACGCAGTATTTT. As protein: CASSFLGRTRTDTQYF.

A word on this clonotype: At one end the junction does not follow the germline gene, possibly because of a read error. The V call is TRBV3-1, the J call TRBJ2-7; TRBD2 aligns across 10 bases. The CDR3 is 17 amino acids. CDR1 and CDR2 from the germline V gene are LGHDT and YNNKEL (reference sequence). CDR3 in amino acids: CASSQDPSGGASNEQYF. CDR3 in DNA: TGTGCCAGCAGCCAAGATCCCAGCGGGGGGGCCTCCAACGAGCAGTACTTC.

The table lists this clonotype with a few counts. The V and J genes are TRBV9 and TRBJ2-7; D not resolved. This CDR3 has 15 residues. Trimming left V 0 bases short and J 5 bases short, with 15 bases between. Germline loops: CDR1 SGDLS, CDR2 YYNGEE. The CDR3 here is CASSVGPDVANEQYF. For the CDR3, the DNA is TGTGCCAGCAGCGTAGGACCGGACGTGGCTAACGAGCAGTACTTC.

A note on this clonotype: A read error may account for a junction end that differs from germline. The CDR3 DNA reads TGCGCCAGCAGTTACTCGCAGCTCCCCAACTACGAGCAGTACTTC. The encoded protein is CASSYSQLPNYEQYF. V usage is TRBV6-5 and J usage is TRBJ2-7; the D is unclear. The germline CDR1 and CDR2 sequences are MNHEY and SVGAGI. CDR3 length equals 15 residues.

This chain connects TRBV10-2 to TRBJ2-1; 13 nucleotides match TRBD2. With V trimmed by 6 bases and J by 5 bases, 4 bases remained unmatched. CDR3 length equals 15 residues. Germline CDR1 WSHSY, CDR2 SAAADI. The CDR3 reads CASSAGTSGDNEQFF. The CDR3 DNA reads TGCGCCAGCAGCGCCGGGACTAGCGGGGACAATGAGCAGTTCTTC.

This clonotype was observed a handful of times. CDR3 amino acids: CASSLSRGEQFF. The CDR3 DNA is TGTGCCAGCAGTTTATCCCGGGGGGAGCAGTTCTTC. V is TRBV27 and J is TRBJ2-1, with D perhaps matching TRBD2 (6 bases). The V gene's germline CDR1 is MNHEY and CDR2 SMNVEV (reference sequence). Trimming took off 0 bases at V and 10 bases at J, with 7 bases between the two ends. This CDR3 comprises 12 residues.

In this sample, this clonotype turned up a few times. J is TRBJ2-1 and V is TRBV28; 7 positions match TRBD2. V lost 6 bases and J lost 12; bases outside the gene matches: 5. The CDR3 length is 11 residues. Germline V lookup: CDR1 MDHEN, CDR2 SYDVKM. CDR3 in amino acids: CASRSPGGQFF. The DNA for the CDR3 is TGTGCCAGCAGATCGCCGGGGGGGCAGTTCTTC. Based on the CDR3 plus reference TRBV28 and TRBJ2-1, the full variable domain is DVKVTQSSRYLVKRTGEKVFLECVQDMDHENMFWYRQDPGLGLRLIYFSYDVKMKEKGDIPEGYSVSREKKERFSLILESASTNQTSMYLCASRSPGGQFFGPGTRLTVL.

The chain carries TRBV7-2 and TRBJ1-2; 11 bases match TRBD1. V was pared by 5 bases and J by 7 bases, with 6 bases of the junction left unmatched. CDR1 is SGHTA, CDR2 FQGNSA, per germline. This CDR3 spans 14 amino acids. CDR3 amino acids: CASSPGQGASGYTF. CDR3 nucleotides: TGTGCCAGCAGCCCCGGACAGGGGGCGAGTGGCTACACCTTC.

This chain joins TRBV5-1 and TRBJ2-1; the D gene is possibly TRBD1 (7 bases). The CDR3 is made up of 15 amino acids. Germline values: CDR1 SGHRS, CDR2 YFSETQ. Trimming took 1 base from V and 8 from J, leaving 16 bases between them. CDR3 residues: CASSLWQGGQDEQFF. DNA of the CDR3: TGCGCCAGCAGCTTGTGGCAGGGGGGCCAGGATGAGCAGTTCTTC.

This clonotype was seen at least ten times. The chain uses TRBV7-2 and TRBJ1-5; 10 bases are shared with TRBD1. The CDR3 sequence is 14 residues long. Germline CDR1 is SGHTA and CDR2 is FQGNSA. V lost 6 bases to trimming and J lost 4 bases; unmatched junction nucleotides: 3. The CDR3 DNA follows: TGTGCCAGCAGTTTGGACAGGGGGAATCAGCCCCAGCATTTT. This sequence encodes CASSLDRGNQPQHF.

This clonotype showed up just a few times. The V call is TRBV6-5, the J call TRBJ1-4; maybe TRBD1 (5 bases). There are 15 residues in the CDR3. V was pared by 0 bases and J by 4 bases, with 9 bases between. Germline values: CDR1 MNHEY, CDR2 SVGAGI. The CDR3, as DNA: TGTGCCAGCAGTTACTCGGCAGGGAGTAATGAAAAACTGTTTTTT. Its protein product is CASSYSAGSNEKLFF.

This clonotype was detected ten times or more. The V and J genes are TRBV9 and TRBJ2-1, with D tentatively TRBD1 (6 bases). The CDR3 length is 10 residues. V shed 7 bases and J shed 8 bases, with 7 bases lying between them. Germline loops: CDR1 SGDLS, CDR2 YYNGEE. The CDR3 region has the DNA TGTGCCAGCGAGGGGGATGAGCAGTTCTTC. Protein sequence: CASEGDEQFF.

The chain joins TRBV7-9 to TRBJ1-4; tentative D call: TRBD1 (5 bases). The V gene lost 10 bases and the J gene lost 6 bases, with 18 bases spanning the gap. The CDR3 is 14 amino acids. CDR1 SEHNR and CDR2 FQNEAQ come from the germline V gene (reference sequence). CDR3 protein: CATRRGDFDEKLFF. The CDR3 DNA follows: TGTGCCACCCGGCGGGGGGACTTTGATGAAAAACTGTTTTTT.

This clonotype has only a few counts. This sequence joins TRBV20-1 and TRBJ2-5; 11 bases agree with TRBD2. Germline lookup yields CDR1 DFQATT and CDR2 SNEGSKA (reference sequence). The CDR3 sequence is 14 residues long. V was clipped by 2 bases and J by 11 bases; unmatched bases: 10. The DNA for the CDR3 is TGCAGTGCTAGAAATAGCGGGGGGGCGGATGAGCAGTACTTC. Its translation is CSARNSGGADEQYF.